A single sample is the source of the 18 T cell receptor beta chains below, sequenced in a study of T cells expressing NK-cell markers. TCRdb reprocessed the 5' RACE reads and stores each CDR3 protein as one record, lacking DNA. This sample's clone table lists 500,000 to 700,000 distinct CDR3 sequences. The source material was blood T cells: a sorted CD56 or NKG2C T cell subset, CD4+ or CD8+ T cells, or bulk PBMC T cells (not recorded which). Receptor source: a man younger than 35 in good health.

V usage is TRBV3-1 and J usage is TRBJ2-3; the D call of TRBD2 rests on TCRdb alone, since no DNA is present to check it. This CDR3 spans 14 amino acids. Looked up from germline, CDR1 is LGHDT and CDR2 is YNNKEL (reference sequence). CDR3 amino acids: CASSQLAGGDTQYF.

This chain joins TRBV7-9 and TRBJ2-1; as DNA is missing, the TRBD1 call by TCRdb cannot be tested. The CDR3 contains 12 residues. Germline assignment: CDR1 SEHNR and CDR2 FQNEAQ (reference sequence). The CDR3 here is CASRGRNNEQFF.

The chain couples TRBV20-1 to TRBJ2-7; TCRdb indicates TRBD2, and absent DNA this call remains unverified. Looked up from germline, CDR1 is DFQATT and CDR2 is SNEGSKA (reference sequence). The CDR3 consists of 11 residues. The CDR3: CSATGGHEQYF.

The CDR3 reads CASSQWWGTRSAKLGNEQFF. The chain links TRBV14 to TRBJ2-1; TCRdb's D gene call, TRBD2, goes unchecked for lack of DNA. This CDR3 spans 20 amino acids. The germline V gene has CDR1 SGHDN and CDR2 FVKESK.

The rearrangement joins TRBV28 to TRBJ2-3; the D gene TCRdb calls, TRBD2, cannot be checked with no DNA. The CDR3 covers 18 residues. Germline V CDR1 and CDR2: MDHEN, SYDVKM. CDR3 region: CASADTRGTATPTDTQYF.

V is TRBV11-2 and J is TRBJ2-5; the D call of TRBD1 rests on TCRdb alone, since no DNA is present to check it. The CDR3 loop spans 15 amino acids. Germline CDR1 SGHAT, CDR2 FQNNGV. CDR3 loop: CASTLGFSTQETQYF.

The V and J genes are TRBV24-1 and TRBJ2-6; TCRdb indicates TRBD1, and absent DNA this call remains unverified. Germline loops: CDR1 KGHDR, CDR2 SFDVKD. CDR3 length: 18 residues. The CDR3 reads CATSDHGTGLSGANVLTF.

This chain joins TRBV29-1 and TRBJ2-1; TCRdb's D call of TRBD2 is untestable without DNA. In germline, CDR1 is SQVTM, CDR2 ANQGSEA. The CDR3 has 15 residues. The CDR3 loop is CSTRLAGASYNEQFF.

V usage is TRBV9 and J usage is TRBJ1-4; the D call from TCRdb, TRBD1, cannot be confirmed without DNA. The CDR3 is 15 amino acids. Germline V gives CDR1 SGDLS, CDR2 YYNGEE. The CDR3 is CASSSGTDSNEKLFF. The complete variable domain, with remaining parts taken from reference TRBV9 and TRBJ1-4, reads DSGVTQTPKHLITATGQRVTLRCSPRSGDLSVYWYQQSLDQGLQFLIQYYNGEERAKGNILERFSAQQFPDLHSELNLSSLELGDSALYFCASSSGTDSNEKLFFGSGTQLSVL.

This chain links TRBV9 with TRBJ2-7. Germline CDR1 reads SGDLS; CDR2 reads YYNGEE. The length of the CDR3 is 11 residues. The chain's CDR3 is CASSVNGEQYF. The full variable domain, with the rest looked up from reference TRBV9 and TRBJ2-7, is DSGVTQTPKHLITATGQRVTLRCSPRSGDLSVYWYQQSLDQGLQFLIQYYNGEERAKGNILERFSAQQFPDLHSELNLSSLELGDSALYFCASSVNGEQYFGPGTRLTVT.

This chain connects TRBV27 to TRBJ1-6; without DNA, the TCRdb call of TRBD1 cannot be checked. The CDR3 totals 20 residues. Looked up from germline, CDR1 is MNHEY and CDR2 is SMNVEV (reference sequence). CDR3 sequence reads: CASSLIVPGFFQGDNSPLHF.

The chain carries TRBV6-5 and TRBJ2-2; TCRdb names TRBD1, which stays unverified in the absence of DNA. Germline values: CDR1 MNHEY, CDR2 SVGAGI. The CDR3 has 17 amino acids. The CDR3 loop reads CASRTPKGGTPFGELFF.

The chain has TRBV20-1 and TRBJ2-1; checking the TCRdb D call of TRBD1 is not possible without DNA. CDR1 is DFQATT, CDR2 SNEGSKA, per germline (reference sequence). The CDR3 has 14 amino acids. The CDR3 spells CSARGRGIVNEQFF.

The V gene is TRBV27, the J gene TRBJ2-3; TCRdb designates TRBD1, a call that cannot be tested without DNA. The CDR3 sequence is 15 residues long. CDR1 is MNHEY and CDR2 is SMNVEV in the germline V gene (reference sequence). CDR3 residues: CASGGLGRLTDTQYF.

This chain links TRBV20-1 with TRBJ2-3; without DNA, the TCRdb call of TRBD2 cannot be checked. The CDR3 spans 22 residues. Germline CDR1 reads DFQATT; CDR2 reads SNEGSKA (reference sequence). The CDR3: CSAGFRFTGKLGGRISTDTQYF.

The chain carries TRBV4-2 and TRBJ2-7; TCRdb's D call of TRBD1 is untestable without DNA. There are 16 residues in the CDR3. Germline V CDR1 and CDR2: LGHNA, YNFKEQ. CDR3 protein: CASSQNNAGPSDEQYF.

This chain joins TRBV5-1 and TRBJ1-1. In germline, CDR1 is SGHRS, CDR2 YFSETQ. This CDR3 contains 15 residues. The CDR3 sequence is CASSLDLTGNTEAFF.

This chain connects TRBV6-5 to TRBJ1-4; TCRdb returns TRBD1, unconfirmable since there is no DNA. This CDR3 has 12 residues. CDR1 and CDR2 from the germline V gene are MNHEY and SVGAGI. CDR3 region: CASTKTGEKLFF.